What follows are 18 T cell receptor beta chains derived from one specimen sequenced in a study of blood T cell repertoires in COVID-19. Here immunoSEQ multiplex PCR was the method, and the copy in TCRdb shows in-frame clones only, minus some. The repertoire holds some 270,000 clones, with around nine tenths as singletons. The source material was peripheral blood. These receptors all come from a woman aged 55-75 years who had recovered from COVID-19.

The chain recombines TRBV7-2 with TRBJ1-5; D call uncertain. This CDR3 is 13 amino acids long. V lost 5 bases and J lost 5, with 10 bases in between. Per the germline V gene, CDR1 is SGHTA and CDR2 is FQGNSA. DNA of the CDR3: TGTGCCAGCAGCGCCTCGAGGGATCAGCCCCAGCATTTT. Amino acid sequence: CASSASRDQPQHF. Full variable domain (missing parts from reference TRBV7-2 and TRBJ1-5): GAGVSQSPSNKVTEKGKDVELRCDPISGHTALYWYRQSLGQGLEFLIYFQGNSAPDKSGLPSDRFSAERTGGSVSTLTIQRTQQEDSAVYLCASSASRDQPQHFGDGTRLSIL.

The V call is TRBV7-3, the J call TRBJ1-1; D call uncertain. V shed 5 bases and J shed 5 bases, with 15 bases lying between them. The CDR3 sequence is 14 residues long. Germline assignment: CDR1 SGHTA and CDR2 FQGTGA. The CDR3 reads CASSLSADGTEAFF. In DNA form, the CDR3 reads TGTGCCAGCAGCCTGTCCGCCGACGGGACTGAAGCTTTCTTT.

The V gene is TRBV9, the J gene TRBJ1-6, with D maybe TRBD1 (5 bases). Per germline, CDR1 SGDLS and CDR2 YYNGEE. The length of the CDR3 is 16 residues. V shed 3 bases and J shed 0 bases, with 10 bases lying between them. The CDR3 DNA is TGTGCCAGCAGCGGGGCGGGGGGCTCCTATAATTCACCCCTCCACTTT. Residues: CASSGAGGSYNSPLHF.

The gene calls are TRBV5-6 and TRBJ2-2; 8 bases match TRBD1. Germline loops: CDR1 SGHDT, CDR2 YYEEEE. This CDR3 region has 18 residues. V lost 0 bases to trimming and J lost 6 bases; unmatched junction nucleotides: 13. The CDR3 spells CASSLAGGGVMGPGELFF. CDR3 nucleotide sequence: TGTGCCAGCAGCTTGGCAGGGGGCGGTGTCATGGGTCCCGGGGAGCTGTTTTTT.

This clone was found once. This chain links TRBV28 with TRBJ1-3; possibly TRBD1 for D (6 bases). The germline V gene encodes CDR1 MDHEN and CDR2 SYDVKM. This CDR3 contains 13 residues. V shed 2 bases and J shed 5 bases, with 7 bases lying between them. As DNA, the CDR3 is TGTGCCAGCAGTTTAGGGGGCCGAAACACCATATATTTT. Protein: CASSLGGRNTIYF.

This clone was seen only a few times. CDR3 loop: CASRQRQYNEQFF. The CDR3, as DNA: TGTGCCAGCAGACAAAGACAGTACAATGAGCAGTTCTTC. This chain uses TRBV27 with TRBJ2-1, with D perhaps matching TRBD1 (5 bases). Germline loops: CDR1 MNHEY, CDR2 SMNVEV (reference sequence). CDR3 length: 13 amino acids. Trimming stripped 6 bases from V and 4 bases from J, with 10 bases between.

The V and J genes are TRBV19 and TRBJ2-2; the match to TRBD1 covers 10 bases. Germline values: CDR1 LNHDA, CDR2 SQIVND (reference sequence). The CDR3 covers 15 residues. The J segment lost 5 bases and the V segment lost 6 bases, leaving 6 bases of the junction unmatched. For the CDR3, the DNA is TGTGCCAGTAGCTTCGGACAGGGGGGTACCGGGGAGCTGTTTTTT. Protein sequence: CASSFGQGGTGELFF.

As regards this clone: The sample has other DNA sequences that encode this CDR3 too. This CDR3 reads CASSLALRGNYGYTF. CDR3 sequence (DNA): TGTGCCAGCAGCTTAGCATTAAGGGGTAACTATGGCTACACCTTC. The rearrangement links TRBV7-2 to TRBJ1-2; a weak D match, TRBD1 (5 bases). V lost 0 bases and J 1 base, leaving 9 bases between the germline ends. The CDR3 is 15 amino acids. Germline CDR1 is SGHTA and CDR2 is FQGNSA.

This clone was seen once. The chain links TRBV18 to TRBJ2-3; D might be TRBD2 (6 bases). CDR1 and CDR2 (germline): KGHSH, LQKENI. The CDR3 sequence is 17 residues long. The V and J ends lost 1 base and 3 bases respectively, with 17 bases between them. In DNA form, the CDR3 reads TGTGCCAGCTCACCACTTAACTACGGGGGAATGACAGATACGCAGTATTTT. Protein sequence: CASSPLNYGGMTDTQYF.

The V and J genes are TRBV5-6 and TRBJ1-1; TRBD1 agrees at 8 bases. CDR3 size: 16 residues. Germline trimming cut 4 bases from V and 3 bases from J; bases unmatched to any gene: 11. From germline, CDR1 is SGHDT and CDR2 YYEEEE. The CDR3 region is CASSPGTGAWDTEAFF. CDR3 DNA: TGTGCCAGCAGCCCTGGGACAGGCGCCTGGGACACTGAAGCTTTCTTT. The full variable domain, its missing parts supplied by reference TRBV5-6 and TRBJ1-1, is DAGVTQSPTHLIKTRGQQVTLRCSPKSGHDTVSWYQQALGQGPQFIFQYYEEEERQRGNFPDRFSGHQFPNYSSELNVNALLLGDSALYLCASSPGTGAWDTEAFFGQGTRLTVV.

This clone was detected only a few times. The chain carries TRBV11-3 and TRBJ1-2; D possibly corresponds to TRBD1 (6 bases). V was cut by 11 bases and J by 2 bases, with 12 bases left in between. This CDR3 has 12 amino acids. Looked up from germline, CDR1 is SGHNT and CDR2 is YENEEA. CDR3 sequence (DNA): TGTGCCGGGGGGGCAGGGAACTATGGCTACACCTTC. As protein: CAGGAGNYGYTF.

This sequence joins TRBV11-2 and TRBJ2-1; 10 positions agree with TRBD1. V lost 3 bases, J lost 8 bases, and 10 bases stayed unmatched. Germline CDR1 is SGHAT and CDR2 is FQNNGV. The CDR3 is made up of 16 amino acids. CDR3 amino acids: CASSFYLDRGNYEQFF. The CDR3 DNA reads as TGTGCCAGCAGCTTCTACTTGGACAGGGGGAACTATGAGCAGTTCTTC.

The CDR3 bases are TGCGCCAGCAGCTTGCCCAGCCGGGGAGAGAGCTCCTACAATGAGCAGTTCTTC. It translates to CASSLPSRGESSYNEQFF. V is TRBV5-1 and J is TRBJ2-1, with D possibly being TRBD2 (5 bases). CDR3 length: 18 amino acids. Germline CDR1 and CDR2: SGHRS and YFSETQ. The V end was cut by 1 base, the J end by 0 bases, with 17 bases between.

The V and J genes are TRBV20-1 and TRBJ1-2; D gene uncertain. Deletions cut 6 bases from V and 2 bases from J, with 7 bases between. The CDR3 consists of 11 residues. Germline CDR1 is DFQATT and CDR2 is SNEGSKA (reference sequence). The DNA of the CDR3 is TGCAGTGCCAATCCCAACTATGGCTACACCTTC. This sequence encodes CSANPNYGYTF.

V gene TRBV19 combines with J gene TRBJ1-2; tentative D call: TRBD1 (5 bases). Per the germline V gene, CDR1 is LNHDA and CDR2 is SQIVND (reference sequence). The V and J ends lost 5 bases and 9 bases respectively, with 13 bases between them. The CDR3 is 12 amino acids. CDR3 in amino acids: CASSRPDSSYTF. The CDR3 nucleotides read TGTGCCAGTAGTCGCCCCGACAGCAGCTACACCTTC.

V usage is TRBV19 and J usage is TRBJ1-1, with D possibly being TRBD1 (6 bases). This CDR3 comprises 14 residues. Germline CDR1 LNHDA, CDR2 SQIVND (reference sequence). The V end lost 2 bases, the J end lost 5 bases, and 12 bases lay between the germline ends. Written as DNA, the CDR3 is TGTGCCAGTAGTATATGGGGGCGCCGGACTGAAGCTTTCTTT. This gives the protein CASSIWGRRTEAFF. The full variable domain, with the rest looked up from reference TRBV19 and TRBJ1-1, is DGGITQSPKYLFRKEGQNVTLSCEQNLNHDAMYWYRQDPGQGLRLIYYSQIVNDFQKGDIAEGYSVSREKKESFPLTVTSAQKNPTAFYLCASSIWGRRTEAFFGQGTRLTVV.

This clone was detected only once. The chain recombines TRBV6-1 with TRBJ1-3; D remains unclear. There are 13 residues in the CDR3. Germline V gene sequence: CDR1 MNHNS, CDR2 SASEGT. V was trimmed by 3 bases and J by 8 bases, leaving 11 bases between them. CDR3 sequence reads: CASSDQAGDTIYF. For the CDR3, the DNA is TGTGCCAGCAGTGACCAGGCAGGCGACACCATATATTTT.

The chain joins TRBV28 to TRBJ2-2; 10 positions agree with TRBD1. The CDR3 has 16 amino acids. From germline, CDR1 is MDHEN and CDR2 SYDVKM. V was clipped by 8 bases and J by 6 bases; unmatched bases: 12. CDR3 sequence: CASSLPGQGTAGELFF. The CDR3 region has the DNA TGTGCCAGCTCTTTACCGGGACAGGGGACGGCCGGGGAGCTGTTTTTT.